The present entry profiles one T cell receptor beta chain with its context. The data were obtained in a study of blood T cell repertoires in COVID-19. Study-level information: Specimens from acute and convalescent COVID-19 originated in the United States, Italy and Spain.

Original data processing: Reference gene primers were amplified, and this amplification served to estimate nucleated cell counts. The assay was immunoSEQ multiplex PCR, and TCRdb's table has in-frame clones only and misses some. V and J calls and clone size are given by that table; D and trimming were obtained from the DNA. The sample records over 85,000 clones, about four fifths being singletons. This CDR3 is 18 amino acids long. The germline gives CDR1 MDHEN, CDR2 SYDVKM. With 2 bases clipped from V and 7 bases from J, the junction kept 12 bases outside the gene matches. The V and J genes are TRBV28 and TRBJ2-1; 12 nucleotides align to TRBD1. Material for sequencing was peripheral blood. This sequence originates from a woman aged 65 to 85 with acute or convalescent COVID-19. CDR3 in DNA: TGTGCCAGCAGTTTACCCCTCGGGGGACAGGGGGCGGTAAATGAGCAGTTCTTC. This codes for CASSLPLGGQGAVNEQFF.